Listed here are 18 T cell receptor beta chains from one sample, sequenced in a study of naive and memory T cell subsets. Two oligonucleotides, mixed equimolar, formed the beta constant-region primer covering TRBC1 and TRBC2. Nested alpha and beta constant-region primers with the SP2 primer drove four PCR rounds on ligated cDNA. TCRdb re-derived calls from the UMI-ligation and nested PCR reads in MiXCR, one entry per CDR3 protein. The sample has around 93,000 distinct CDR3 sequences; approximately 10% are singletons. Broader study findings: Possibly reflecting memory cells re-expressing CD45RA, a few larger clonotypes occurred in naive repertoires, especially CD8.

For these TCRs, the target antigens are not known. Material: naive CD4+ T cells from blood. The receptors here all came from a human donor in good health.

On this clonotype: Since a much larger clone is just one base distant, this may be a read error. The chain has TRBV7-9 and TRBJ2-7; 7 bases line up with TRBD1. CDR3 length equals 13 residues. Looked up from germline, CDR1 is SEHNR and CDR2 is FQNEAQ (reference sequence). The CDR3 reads CTSSNRDSYEQYF. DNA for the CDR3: TGTACCAGCAGCAACCGGGACAGCTACGAGCAGTACTTC.

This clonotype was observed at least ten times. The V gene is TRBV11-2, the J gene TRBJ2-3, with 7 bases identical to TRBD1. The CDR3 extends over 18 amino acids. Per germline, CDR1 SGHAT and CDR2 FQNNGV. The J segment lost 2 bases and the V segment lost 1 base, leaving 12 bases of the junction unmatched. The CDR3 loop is CASSLAPGGSPYTDTQYF. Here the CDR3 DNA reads TGTGCCAGCAGCTTAGCCCCAGGGGGTTCCCCGTACACAGATACGCAGTATTTT.

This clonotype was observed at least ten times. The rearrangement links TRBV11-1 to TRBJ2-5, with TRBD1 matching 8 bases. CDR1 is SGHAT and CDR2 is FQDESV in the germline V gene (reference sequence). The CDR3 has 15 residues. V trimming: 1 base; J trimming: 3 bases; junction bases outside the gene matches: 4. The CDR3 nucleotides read TGTGCCAGCAGCTTAGTAGGACAGGGAAAAGAGACCCAGTACTTC. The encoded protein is CASSLVGQGKETQYF.

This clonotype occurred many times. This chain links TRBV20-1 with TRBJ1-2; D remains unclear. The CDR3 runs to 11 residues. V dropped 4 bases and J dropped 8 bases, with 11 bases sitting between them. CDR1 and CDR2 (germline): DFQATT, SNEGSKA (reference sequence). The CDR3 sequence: CSATLSGGYTF. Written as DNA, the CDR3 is TGCAGTGCTACCCTATCGGGAGGCTACACCTTC.

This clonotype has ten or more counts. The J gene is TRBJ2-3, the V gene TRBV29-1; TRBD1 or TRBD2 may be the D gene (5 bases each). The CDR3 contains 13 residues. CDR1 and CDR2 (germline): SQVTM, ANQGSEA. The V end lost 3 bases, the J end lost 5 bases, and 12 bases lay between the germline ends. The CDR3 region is CSVDEGIRDTQYF. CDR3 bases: TGCAGCGTTGACGAGGGGATAAGAGATACGCAGTATTTT.

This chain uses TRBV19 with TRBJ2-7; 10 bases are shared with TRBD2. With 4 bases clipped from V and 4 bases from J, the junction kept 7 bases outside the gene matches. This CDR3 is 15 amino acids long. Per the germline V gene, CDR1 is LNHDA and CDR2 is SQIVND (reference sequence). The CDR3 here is CASSTQREGRYEQYF. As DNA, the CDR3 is TGTGCCAGTAGTACTCAGCGGGAGGGCCGGTACGAGCAGTACTTC. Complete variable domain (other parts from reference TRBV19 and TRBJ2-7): DGGITQSPKYLFRKEGQNVTLSCEQNLNHDAMYWYRQDPGQGLRLIYYSQIVNDFQKGDIAEGYSVSREKKESFPLTVTSAQKNPTAFYLCASSTQREGRYEQYFGPGTRLTVT.

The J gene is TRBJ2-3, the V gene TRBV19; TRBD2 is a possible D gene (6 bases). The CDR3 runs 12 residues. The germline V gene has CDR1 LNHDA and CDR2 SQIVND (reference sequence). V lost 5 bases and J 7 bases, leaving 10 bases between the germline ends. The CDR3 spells CASSGTSYTQYF. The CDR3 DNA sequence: TGTGCCAGTAGTGGTACTAGCTATACGCAGTATTTT. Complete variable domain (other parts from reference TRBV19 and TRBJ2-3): DGGITQSPKYLFRKEGQNVTLSCEQNLNHDAMYWYRQDPGQGLRLIYYSQIVNDFQKGDIAEGYSVSREKKESFPLTVTSAQKNPTAFYLCASSGTSYTQYFGPGTRLTVL.

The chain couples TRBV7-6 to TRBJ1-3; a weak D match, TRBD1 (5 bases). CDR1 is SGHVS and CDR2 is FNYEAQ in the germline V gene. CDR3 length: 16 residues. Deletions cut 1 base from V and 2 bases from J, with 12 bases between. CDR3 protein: CASSLVSGPAGNTIYF. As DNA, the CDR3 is TGTGCCAGCAGCTTAGTCTCAGGGCCGGCTGGAAACACCATATATTTT. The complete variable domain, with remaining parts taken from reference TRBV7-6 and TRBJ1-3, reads GAGVSQSPRYKVTKRGQDVALRCDPISGHVSLYWYRQALGQGPEFLTYFNYEAQQDKSGLPNDRFSAERPEGSISTLTIQRTEQRDSAMYRCASSLVSGPAGNTIYFGEGSWLTVV.

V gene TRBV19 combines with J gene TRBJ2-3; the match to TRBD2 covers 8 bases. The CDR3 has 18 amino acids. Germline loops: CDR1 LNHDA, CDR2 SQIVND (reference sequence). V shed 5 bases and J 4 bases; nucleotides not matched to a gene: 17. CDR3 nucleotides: TGTGCCAGTAGTGAGCCGGGGGGGCTAGCGGTTACCGCAGATACGCAGTATTTT. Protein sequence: CASSEPGGLAVTADTQYF.

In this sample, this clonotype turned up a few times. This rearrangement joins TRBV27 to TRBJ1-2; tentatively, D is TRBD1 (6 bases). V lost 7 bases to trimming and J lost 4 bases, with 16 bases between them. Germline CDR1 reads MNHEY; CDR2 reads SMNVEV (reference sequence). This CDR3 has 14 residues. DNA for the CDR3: TGTGCCAGCACCCCGTCGGGGGGCAGCTATGGCTACACCTTC. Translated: CASTPSGGSYGYTF.

This chain's CDR3 is CATSDALTPSRGQFF. The CDR3 bases are TGTGCCACCAGTGATGCCCTGACACCCTCACGCGGGCAGTTCTTC. The chain combines TRBV24-1 with TRBJ2-1; D is unclear. The ends were cut back, 3 bases at V and 12 bases at J, with 20 bases in the middle. This CDR3 contains 15 residues. CDR1 and CDR2 (germline): KGHDR, SFDVKD.

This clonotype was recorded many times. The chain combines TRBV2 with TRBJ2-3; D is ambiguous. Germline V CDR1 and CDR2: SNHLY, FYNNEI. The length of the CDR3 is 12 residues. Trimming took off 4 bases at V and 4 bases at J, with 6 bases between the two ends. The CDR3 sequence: CASSGSADTQYF. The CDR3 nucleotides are TGTGCCAGCAGTGGAAGTGCAGATACGCAGTATTTT.

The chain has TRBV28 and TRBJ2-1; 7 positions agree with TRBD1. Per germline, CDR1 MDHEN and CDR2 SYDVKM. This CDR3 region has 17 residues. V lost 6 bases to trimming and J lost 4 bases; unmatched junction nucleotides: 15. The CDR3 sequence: CASSPMSMGQHYNEQFF. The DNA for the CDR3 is TGTGCCAGCAGCCCTATGTCTATGGGACAGCATTACAATGAGCAGTTCTTC.

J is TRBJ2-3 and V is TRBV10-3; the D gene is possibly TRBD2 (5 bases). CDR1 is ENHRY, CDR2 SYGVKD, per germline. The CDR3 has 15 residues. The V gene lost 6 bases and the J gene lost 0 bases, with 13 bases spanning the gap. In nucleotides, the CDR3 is TGTGCCATCAGCGTGGACTCTTCTAGCACAGATACGCAGTATTTT. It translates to CAISVDSSSTDTQYF.

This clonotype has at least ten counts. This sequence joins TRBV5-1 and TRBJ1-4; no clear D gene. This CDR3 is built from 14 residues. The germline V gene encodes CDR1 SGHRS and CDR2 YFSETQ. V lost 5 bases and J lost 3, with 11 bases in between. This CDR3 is CASRFREANEKLFF. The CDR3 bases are TGCGCCAGCAGATTCCGGGAGGCTAATGAAAAACTGTTTTTT.

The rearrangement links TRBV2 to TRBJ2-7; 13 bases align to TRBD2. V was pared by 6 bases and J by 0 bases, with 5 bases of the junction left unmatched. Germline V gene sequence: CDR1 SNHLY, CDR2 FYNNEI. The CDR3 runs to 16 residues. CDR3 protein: CASREGLAGNSYEQYF. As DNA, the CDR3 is TGTGCCAGCAGAGAGGGACTAGCGGGGAACTCCTACGAGCAGTACTTC.

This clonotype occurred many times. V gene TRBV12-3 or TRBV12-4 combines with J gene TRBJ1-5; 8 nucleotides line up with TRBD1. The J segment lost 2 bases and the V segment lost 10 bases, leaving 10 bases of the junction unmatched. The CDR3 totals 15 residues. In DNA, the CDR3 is TGTGCCACTTCCCCCCCGGGACAGGGCAATCAGCCCCAGCATTTT. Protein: CATSPPGQGNQPQHF.

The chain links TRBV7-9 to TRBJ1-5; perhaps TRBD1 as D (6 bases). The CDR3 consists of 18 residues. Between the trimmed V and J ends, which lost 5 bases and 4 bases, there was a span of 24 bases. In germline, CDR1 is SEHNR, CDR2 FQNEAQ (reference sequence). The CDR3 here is CASSRIGQQPPDNQPQHF. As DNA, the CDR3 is TGTGCCAGCAGCCGGATTGGACAGCAACCCCCCGATAATCAGCCCCAGCATTTT. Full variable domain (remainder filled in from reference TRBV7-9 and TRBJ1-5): DTGVSQNPRHKITKRGQNVTFRCDPISEHNRLYWYRQTLGQGPEFLTYFQNEAQLEKSRLLSDRFSAERPKGSFSTLEIQRTEQGDSAMYLCASSRIGQQPPDNQPQHFGDGTRLSIL.